This entry is about one T cell receptor (beta chain). This record belongs to a study of shared T cell receptors in the human thymus. The CDR3 length is 15 residues. Germline V gene lookup returns CDR1 SGHVS and CDR2 FQNEAQ. The V gene lost 0 bases and the J gene lost 1 base, with 6 bases spanning the gap. Repertoires were generated with immunoSEQ multiplex PCR, while TCRdb's copy carries only in-frame clones and drops some. Of 450,000 to 650,000 clones in the sample, approximately 78% were seen once. The same specimen was also included in a second study, on human thymus T cells.

Sequenced input: thymocytes. This clonotype originated in a boy in the first two years of life with a congenital heart defect. V gene TRBV7-8 combines with J gene TRBJ2-2; no firm D call. The CDR3 region has the DNA TGTGCCAGCAGCTTAGCCCAGGTGAACACCGGGGAGCTGTTTTTT. It codes for CASSLAQVNTGELFF.